The subject of this entry is one T cell receptor (beta chain). This sample is part of a study of cytomegalovirus exposure and HLA in healthy donors. Sequencing used immunoSEQ multiplex PCR; TCRdb keeps in-frame clones, though not all of them. Of about 160,000 clones in the sample, 85% to 90% were seen once. It was the approximately 120-subject validation cohort, separate from the roughly 700-subject first cohort, to which the donors belonged. CDR1 and CDR2 (germline): MGHRA, YSYEKL. The CDR3 has 16 amino acids. V lost 3 bases to trimming and J lost 2 bases; unmatched junction nucleotides: 4. This chain uses TRBV4-1 with TRBJ2-3, with 11 bases lining up with TRBD2. The sequenced sample consisted of PBMCs. The TCR was taken from a man aged 18 to 30 in good health and CMV-seropositive. CDR3 residues: CASSHQGLADTDTQYF. The CDR3 DNA reads TGCGCCAGCAGCCACCAGGGACTAGCGGACACAGATACGCAGTATTTT.